Shown below are 24 T cell receptor beta chains from a single sample sequenced in a study of blood T cell repertoires in COVID-19. Sequencing was performed with immunoSEQ multiplex PCR; in TCRdb, only in-frame clones are kept and a portion is missing. The sample comprises 500,000 to 600,000 clones, roughly nine tenths of which are singletons, and less than 9.5% rests with the top ten. The source material was peripheral blood. The source is a woman between 50 and 59 years old with COVID-19, enrolled during active disease.

This clone was counted a single time. The chain has TRBV27 and TRBJ2-2, with D possibly being TRBD2 (6 bases). The CDR3 length is 14 residues. CDR1 is MNHEY, CDR2 SMNVEV, per germline (reference sequence). V was pared by 1 base and J by 4 bases, with 7 bases between. This CDR3 is CASSLWGVTGELFF. The CDR3 DNA reads as TGTGCCAGCAGTTTATGGGGGGTCACCGGGGAGCTGTTTTTT.

The chain links TRBV5-1 to TRBJ2-3; 11 bases are a match to TRBD2. The V segment lost 2 bases and the J segment 5 bases; nucleotides outside the gene matches: 10. Germline V CDR1 and CDR2: SGHRS, YFSETQ. The CDR3 extends over 17 amino acids. CDR3 region: CASSFIAGGLKIDTQYF. The CDR3 DNA sequence: TGCGCCAGCAGCTTTATAGCGGGGGGGCTGAAGATAGATACGCAGTATTTT.

This clone was counted only a few times. The identical CDR3 is also encoded by other nucleotide sequences in the sample. This rearrangement joins TRBV6-5 to TRBJ1-1; D may be TRBD1 (5 bases). The CDR3 extends over 12 amino acids. CDR1 is MNHEY, CDR2 SVGAGI, per germline. Trimming shortened V by 9 bases and J by 4 bases, and 12 bases separated the two germline ends. The CDR3 sequence: CASRRGSTEAFF. The CDR3 DNA is TGTGCCAGTCGAAGGGGCAGCACTGAAGCTTTCTTT.

The J gene is TRBJ1-2, the V gene TRBV10-2, with D perhaps TRBD1 (6 bases). Trimming took off 6 bases at V and 7 bases at J, with 12 bases between the two ends. Germline V gives CDR1 WSHSY, CDR2 SAAADI. The CDR3 runs 12 residues. CDR3 sequence reads: CASRDRSGGYTF. CDR3 bases: TGCGCCAGCAGGGACAGAAGTGGTGGCTACACCTTC.

J is TRBJ1-2 and V is TRBV7-9; D is uncertain. Trimming pared 2 bases from V and 4 bases from J, leaving 20 bases between. There are 17 residues in the CDR3. Germline V gene data show CDR1 as SEHNR and CDR2 as FQNEAQ (reference sequence). The CDR3: CASSLTFDPELGYGYTF. DNA of the CDR3: TGTGCCAGCAGCTTAACATTCGACCCAGAGCTAGGCTATGGCTACACCTTC.

The chain carries TRBV10-2 and TRBJ1-6, with 7 bases identical to TRBD1. Losses at the gene ends were 6 bases for V and 5 bases for J; bases not matched to a gene: 4. There are 14 residues in the CDR3. Germline assignment: CDR1 WSHSY and CDR2 SAAADI. In nucleotides, the CDR3 is TGCGCCAGCAGGACAGGGTCGAATAATTCACCCCTCCACTTT. Residues: CASRTGSNNSPLHF.

This clone was picked up a small number of times. The chain has TRBV12-3 or TRBV12-4 and TRBJ2-2; D uncertain. The V end lost 1 base, the J end lost 4 bases, and 4 bases lay between the germline ends. The CDR3 spans 13 residues. For the CDR3, the DNA is TGTGCCAGCAGTTTAGGACTCACCGGGGAGCTGTTTTTT. Its translation is CASSLGLTGELFF.

The chain carries TRBV4-1 and TRBJ1-5; unclear D gene. The CDR3 is 15 residues long. Germline CDR1 and CDR2: MGHRA and YSYEKL. Trimming took 3 bases from V and 6 from J, leaving 15 bases between them. DNA of the CDR3: TGCGCCAGCAGCCAGATCGGGTTTTTCGGTCAGCCCCAGCATTTT. Protein product: CASSQIGFFGQPQHF.

This clone has only one observation. This chain links TRBV7-3 with TRBJ2-2, with D maybe TRBD2 (5 bases). Trimming left V 5 bases short and J 7 bases short, with 14 bases between. This CDR3 is 14 amino acids long. Germline CDR1 SGHTA, CDR2 FQGTGA. The CDR3 here is CASSAVEGGGELFF. DNA for the CDR3: TGTGCCAGCAGCGCCGTTGAGGGCGGCGGGGAGCTGTTTTTT.

V gene TRBV5-1 combines with J gene TRBJ2-2, with D unclear. Per germline, CDR1 SGHRS and CDR2 YFSETQ. The V gene lost 4 bases and the J gene lost 2 bases, with 9 bases spanning the gap. This CDR3 spans 14 amino acids. DNA for the CDR3: TGCGCCAGCAGCGTACTACAAAACACCGGGGAGCTGTTTTTT. Translation gives CASSVLQNTGELFF.

The chain employs TRBV15 and TRBJ1-1, with unresolved D. Germline V gene lookup returns CDR1 LNHNV and CDR2 YYDKDF (reference sequence). Trimming took off 1 base at V and 4 bases at J, with 13 bases between the two ends. This CDR3 contains 15 residues. In DNA, the CDR3 is TGTGCCACCAGCAGAGGACTGCCTCGTACCACTGAAGCTTTCTTT. It specifies CATSRGLPRTTEAFF.

J is TRBJ1-1 and V is TRBV6-5; the match to TRBD1 covers 7 bases. This CDR3 has 14 residues. V was clipped by 8 bases and J by 1 base; unmatched bases: 7. Germline V gene sequence: CDR1 MNHEY, CDR2 SVGAGI. The CDR3 coding sequence is TGTGCCAGCGGGCCCGGGACAGCGAACACTGAAGCTTTCTTT. Its protein product is CASGPGTANTEAFF.

J is TRBJ1-2 and V is TRBV29-1; 7 nucleotides match TRBD1. Germline CDR1 SQVTM, CDR2 ANQGSEA. The length of the CDR3 is 14 residues. V gave up 1 base and J gave up 9 bases; unmatched junction bases: 11. In DNA form, the CDR3 reads TGCAGCGTTGAAGCCCTGACAGGGCAGTTAAGCTACACCTTC. It translates to CSVEALTGQLSYTF.

V and J are TRBV28 and TRBJ2-7; D is possibly TRBD2 (5 bases). The CDR3 totals 13 residues. Germline V gives CDR1 MDHEN, CDR2 SYDVKM. V was clipped by 3 bases and J by 6 bases, with 12 bases between them. Written as DNA, the CDR3 is TGTGCCAGCAGTTTTAACCCTGGGAGCGAGCAGTACTTC. Residues: CASSFNPGSEQYF.

CDR3 amino acids: CASSWDRGFIQYF. Written as DNA, the CDR3 is TGTGCCAGCAGTTGGGACAGGGGGTTCATTCAGTACTTC. The chain couples TRBV27 to TRBJ2-4, with TRBD1 matching over 11 bases. The CDR3 spans 13 residues. The ends lost 4 bases at V and 9 bases at J; junction bases unmatched: 2. Per germline, CDR1 MNHEY and CDR2 SMNVEV (reference sequence).

This clone was seen a single time. The chain couples TRBV19 to TRBJ1-6, with 7 bases aligning to TRBD1. V lost 6 bases to trimming and J lost 9 bases; unmatched junction nucleotides: 5. Per the germline V gene, CDR1 is LNHDA and CDR2 is SQIVND (reference sequence). The CDR3 spans 13 residues. This CDR3 reads CASRWDRTSPLHF. DNA of the CDR3: TGTGCCAGTAGGTGGGACAGAACTTCACCCCTCCACTTT.

The chain carries TRBV9 and TRBJ2-3; 8 bases align to TRBD2. V shed 4 bases, J shed 2 bases, and the junction held 12 bases outside the gene matches. Germline CDR1 reads SGDLS; CDR2 reads YYNGEE. The CDR3 totals 17 residues. The CDR3 coding sequence is TGTGCCAGCAGCCTAGAGGGATTAGCGGGGCTCACAGATACGCAGTATTTT. Translating it yields CASSLEGLAGLTDTQYF.

The chain joins TRBV19 to TRBJ1-3, with unresolved D. The CDR3 spans 14 residues. Germline lookup yields CDR1 LNHDA and CDR2 SQIVND (reference sequence). Trimming removed 5 bases at V and 0 bases at J, with 8 bases between. CDR3 bases: TGTGCCAGTAGTGTCGGGTTCTCTGGAAACACCATATATTTT. This translates into CASSVGFSGNTIYF. Together with reference TRBV19 and TRBJ1-3, the CDR3 gives the full variable domain: DGGITQSPKYLFRKEGQNVTLSCEQNLNHDAMYWYRQDPGQGLRLIYYSQIVNDFQKGDIAEGYSVSREKKESFPLTVTSAQKNPTAFYLCASSVGFSGNTIYFGEGSWLTVV.

The chain couples TRBV3-1 (or the pseudogene TRBV3-2) to TRBJ2-7; D might be TRBD2 (6 bases). V was trimmed by 3 bases and J by 8 bases, leaving 11 bases between them. The CDR3 is made up of 12 amino acids. The germline gives CDR1 LGHDT, CDR2 YNNKEL (reference sequence). The DNA of the CDR3 is TGTGCCAGCAGCCAGCCACGGGAGCAGCAGTACTTC. Protein: CASSQPREQQYF.

J is TRBJ2-1 and V is TRBV7-9, with 15 bases aligning to TRBD2. The CDR3 sequence is 19 residues long. V lost 4 bases and J lost 0; bases outside the gene matches: 7. CDR1 is SEHNR, CDR2 FQNEAQ, per germline (reference sequence). The CDR3 here is CASSSGTSGGISSYNEQFF. The CDR3 nucleotides are TGTGCCAGCAGCTCCGGGACTAGCGGGGGGATTAGCTCCTACAATGAGCAGTTCTTC.

The chain links TRBV9 to TRBJ1-4, with 9 bases matching TRBD1. This CDR3 is built from 18 residues. V dropped 0 bases and J dropped 0; count of bases not matched to a gene: 6. In germline, CDR1 is SGDLS, CDR2 YYNGEE. The CDR3 protein is CASSVAPDRGPTNEKLFF. In DNA form, the CDR3 reads TGTGCCAGCAGCGTAGCTCCGGACAGGGGACCAACTAATGAAAAACTGTTTTTT.

This chain joins TRBV6-6 and TRBJ2-1; D is undetermined. V shed 5 bases and J shed 6 bases, with 11 bases lying between them. This CDR3 is 13 amino acids long. Germline-derived CDR1 and CDR2 are MNHNY and SVGAGI (reference sequence). The CDR3 reads CASSRLTVNEQFF. In DNA, the CDR3 is TGTGCCAGCAGTCGACTGACTGTCAATGAGCAGTTCTTC.

The chain uses TRBV2 and TRBJ1-6; D possibly corresponds to TRBD1 (6 bases). Per germline, CDR1 SNHLY and CDR2 FYNNEI. The germline V and J ends were trimmed by 6 bases and 9 bases, with 15 bases remaining between them. The CDR3 extends over 14 amino acids. In DNA form, the CDR3 reads TGTGCCAGCAGCCGACAGGTGCTCGGTTCACCCCTCCACTTT. It translates to CASSRQVLGSPLHF.

This CDR3 reads CAIRGTRGEQYF. The CDR3, as DNA: TGTGCCATCAGGGGTACGCGGGGCGAGCAGTACTTC. V gene TRBV10-3 combines with J gene TRBJ2-7, with TRBD2 as a possible D gene (6 bases). Trimming removed 6 bases at V and 6 bases at J, with 12 bases between. This CDR3 is built from 12 residues. Germline-derived CDR1 and CDR2 are ENHRY and SYGVKD.